One sample yielded the 2 T cell receptor beta chains listed below, sequenced in a study of cytomegalovirus exposure and HLA in healthy donors. 60 Vbeta and 13 Jbeta primers were used in PCR. Repertoires were generated with immunoSEQ multiplex PCR, while TCRdb's copy carries only in-frame clones and drops some. The sample includes 95,000 to 150,000 clones, around 80% of them seen just once. Material: PBMCs. The source is a man in his forties or fifties in good health and CMV-seronegative.

The chain uses TRBV7-7 and TRBJ2-3; TRBD2 might be the D (5 bases). The V gene lost 5 bases and the J gene lost 0 bases, with 12 bases spanning the gap. Germline V gene lookup returns CDR1 SSHAT and CDR2 FNYEAQ (reference sequence). The CDR3 spans 15 residues. CDR3 amino acids: CASSEGPPSTDTQYF. CDR3 DNA sequence: TGTGCCAGCAGCGAGGGCCCCCCGAGCACAGATACGCAGTATTTT.

This clone was detected once. The CDR3 DNA follows: TGTGCCAGCGGGGACACGGTCTCCTACAATGAGCAGTTCTTC. Translating it yields CASGDTVSYNEQFF. This rearrangement joins TRBV25-1 to TRBJ2-1; weak D call: TRBD1 (6 bases). There are 14 residues in the CDR3. V lost 8 bases, J lost 0 bases, and 11 bases lay in between. Germline V gene lookup returns CDR1 MGHDK and CDR2 SYGVNS. The full variable domain, rest sourced from reference TRBV25-1 and TRBJ2-1, is EADIYQTPRYLVIGTGKKITLECSQTMGHDKMYWYQQDPGMELHLIHYSYGVNSTEKGDLSSESTVSRIRTEHFPLTLESARPSHTSQYLCASGDTVSYNEQFFGPGTRLTVL.